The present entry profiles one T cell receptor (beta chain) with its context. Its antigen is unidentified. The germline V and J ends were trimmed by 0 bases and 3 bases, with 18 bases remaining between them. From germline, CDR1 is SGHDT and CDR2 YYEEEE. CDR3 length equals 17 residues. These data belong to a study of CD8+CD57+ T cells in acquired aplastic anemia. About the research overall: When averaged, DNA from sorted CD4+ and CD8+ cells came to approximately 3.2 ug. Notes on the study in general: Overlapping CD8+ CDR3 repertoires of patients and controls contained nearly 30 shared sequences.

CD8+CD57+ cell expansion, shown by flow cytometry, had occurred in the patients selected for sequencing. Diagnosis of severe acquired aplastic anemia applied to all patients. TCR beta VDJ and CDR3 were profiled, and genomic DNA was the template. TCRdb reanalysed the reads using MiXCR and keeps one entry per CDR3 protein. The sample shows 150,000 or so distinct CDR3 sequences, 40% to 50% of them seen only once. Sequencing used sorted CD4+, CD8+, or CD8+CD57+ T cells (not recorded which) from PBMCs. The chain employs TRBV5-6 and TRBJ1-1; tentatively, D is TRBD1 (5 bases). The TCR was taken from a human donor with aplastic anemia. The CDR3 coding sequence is TGTGCCAGCAGCTTGGCCTGGGGGGAGGTTGTGGACACTGAAGCTTTCTTT. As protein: CASSLAWGEVVDTEAFF.